The present T cell receptor beta chain was sequenced within a study of blood T cell repertoires in COVID-19. Across the whole study: The analysed material was cDNA or gDNA that came from T cells, B-cell-depleted T cells, or PBMCs.

This CDR3 has 14 residues. Trimming removed 7 bases at V and 8 bases at J, with 17 bases between. Looked up from germline, CDR1 is LNHDA and CDR2 is SQIVND (reference sequence). Here immunoSEQ multiplex PCR was the method, and the copy in TCRdb shows in-frame clones only, minus some. The data contain about 67,000 clones, approximately 90% of them seen just once; the ten biggest clones take up approximately 20%. The V call is TRBV19, the J call TRBJ1-4; D is unresolved. This TCR came from a woman older than 75 with acute or convalescent COVID-19. Sequencing was done on a sample of peripheral blood. CDR3: CASTALGEREKLFF. CDR3 nucleotide sequence: TGTGCCAGTACCGCACTAGGAGAGCGCGAAAAACTGTTTTTT.